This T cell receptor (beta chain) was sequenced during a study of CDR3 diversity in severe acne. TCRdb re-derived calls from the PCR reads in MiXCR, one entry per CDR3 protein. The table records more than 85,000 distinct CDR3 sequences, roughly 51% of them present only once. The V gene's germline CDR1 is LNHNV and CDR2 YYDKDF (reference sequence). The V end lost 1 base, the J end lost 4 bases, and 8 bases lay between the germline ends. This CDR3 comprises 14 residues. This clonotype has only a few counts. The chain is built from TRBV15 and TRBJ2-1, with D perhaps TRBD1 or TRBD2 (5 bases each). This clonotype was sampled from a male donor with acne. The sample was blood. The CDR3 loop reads CATSRAWGYNEQFF. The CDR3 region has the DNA TGTGCCACCAGCAGAGCGTGGGGGTACAATGAGCAGTTCTTC.